The 31 T cell receptor beta chains in this list originate from one sample, sequenced in a study of blood T cell repertoires in COVID-19. Assay used: immunoSEQ multiplex PCR; TCRdb lists only in-frame clones, some missing. This sample yields around 270,000 clones, of which approximately 89% are seen a single time; roughly 2.5% belongs to the top ten. The sample taken for sequencing was peripheral blood. The receptors shown here come from a woman aged 45-60 years with acute or convalescent COVID-19.

V is TRBV7-3 and J is TRBJ1-3; TRBD1 matches 9 bases. J was trimmed by 2 bases and V by 2 bases; bases with no gene match: 4. Germline assignment: CDR1 SGHTA and CDR2 FQGTGA. CDR3 length: 16 residues. CDR3 loop: CASSLGQGWTGNTIYF. The CDR3 DNA follows: TGTGCCAGCAGCTTAGGACAGGGGTGGACTGGAAACACCATATATTTT.

CDR3 in amino acids: CASSVGGQNTDTQYF. CDR3 in DNA: TGTGCCAGCAGCGTAGGAGGACAGAACACAGATACGCAGTATTTT. The chain recombines TRBV9 with TRBJ2-3; TRBD1 might be the D (6 bases). Germline V gives CDR1 SGDLS, CDR2 YYNGEE. The V end lost 0 bases, the J end lost 2 bases, and 10 bases lay between the germline ends. The CDR3 is 15 amino acids. Filled out from reference TRBV9 and TRBJ2-3, the complete variable domain reads DSGVTQTPKHLITATGQRVTLRCSPRSGDLSVYWYQQSLDQGLQFLIQYYNGEERAKGNILERFSAQQFPDLHSELNLSSLELGDSALYFCASSVGGQNTDTQYFGPGTRLTVL.

The J gene is TRBJ1-1, the V gene TRBV7-3; D gene unclear. From germline, CDR1 is SGHTA and CDR2 FQGTGA. This CDR3 has 16 amino acids. With 1 base removed from V and 0 bases from J, the gap between germline ends came to 12 bases. CDR3 sequence reads: CASSLSGGVMNTEAFF. For the CDR3, the DNA is TGTGCCAGCAGCTTAAGTGGCGGTGTTATGAACACTGAAGCTTTCTTT.

The rearrangement joins TRBV5-1 to TRBJ1-1; weak D call: TRBD1 (5 bases). Per germline, CDR1 SGHRS and CDR2 YFSETQ. Trimming removed 6 bases from V and 2 bases from J, with 11 bases in between. The length of the CDR3 is 13 residues. The CDR3 nucleotides read TGCGCCAGCACGGAAGGGGTAAACACTGAAGCTTTCTTT. Protein: CASTEGVNTEAFF.

The J gene is TRBJ1-1, the V gene TRBV5-5; TRBD1 might be the D (6 bases). Trimming took off 4 bases at V and 1 base at J, with 14 bases between the two ends. Looked up from germline, CDR1 is SGHKS and CDR2 is YYEKEE (reference sequence). The CDR3 consists of 15 residues. CDR3 protein: CASSPPGHQNTEAFF. CDR3 nucleotide sequence: TGTGCCAGCAGCCCACCGGGACATCAGAACACTGAAGCTTTCTTT.

V gene TRBV27 combines with J gene TRBJ2-7, with D possibly matching TRBD1 (6 bases). CDR1 and CDR2 (germline): MNHEY, SMNVEV (reference sequence). Trimming took off 2 bases at V and 2 bases at J, with 13 bases between the two ends. This CDR3 region has 15 residues. CDR3 region: CASSLIQGLAYEQYF. In nucleotides, the CDR3 is TGTGCCAGCAGTTTAATACAGGGTCTCGCCTACGAGCAGTACTTC.

The rearrangement joins TRBV5-1 to TRBJ2-7; 9 bases map to TRBD1. CDR3 length: 15 residues. The V segment lost 1 base and the J segment 4 bases; nucleotides outside the gene matches: 6. CDR1 is SGHRS, CDR2 YFSETQ, per germline. Here the CDR3 reads CASSLTGTGFYEQYF. CDR3 in DNA: TGCGCCAGCAGCTTGACCGGGACAGGGTTTTACGAGCAGTACTTC.

The genes are TRBV7-2 and TRBJ2-1, with TRBD2 identical over 7 bases. The ends lost 5 bases at V and 2 bases at J; junction bases unmatched: 3. This CDR3 comprises 14 residues. CDR1 is SGHTA, CDR2 FQGNSA, per germline. The CDR3: CASSRAGAYNEQFF. In DNA form, the CDR3 reads TGTGCCAGCAGCAGGGCGGGAGCCTACAATGAGCAGTTCTTC.

The V gene is TRBV19, the J gene TRBJ1-3, with D unclear. CDR1 is LNHDA and CDR2 is SQIVND in the germline V gene (reference sequence). CDR3 size: 14 residues. Trimming removed 10 bases from V and 2 bases from J, with 15 bases in between. The CDR3 nucleotides read TGTGCCACTGCTCTTCTGGGAGCTGGAAACACCATATATTTT. It translates to CATALLGAGNTIYF.

The V gene is TRBV7-8, the J gene TRBJ1-5, with 10 nucleotides matching TRBD1. CDR1 SGHVS and CDR2 FQNEAQ come from the germline V gene. V lost 3 bases to trimming and J lost 3 bases; unmatched junction nucleotides: 5. The CDR3 sequence is 16 residues long. Here the CDR3 DNA reads TGTGCCAGCAGCTTCCGGGACAGGGGTCCCAATCAGCCCCAGCATTTT. This encodes CASSFRDRGPNQPQHF.

The rearrangement links TRBV7-3 to TRBJ2-5, with TRBD2 as a possible D gene (7 bases). V lost 5 bases, J lost 2 bases, and 21 bases lay in between. Germline CDR1 is SGHTA and CDR2 is FQGTGA. The CDR3 is 17 amino acids. CDR3 nucleotides: TGTGCCAGCAGCCGTGGGGGGCTAGCGGTGTGGCAAGAGACCCAGTACTTC. Translation: CASSRGGLAVWQETQYF.

J is TRBJ2-1 and V is TRBV19; 10 bases map to TRBD2. Germline V gene data show CDR1 as LNHDA and CDR2 as SQIVND (reference sequence). The V gene end was trimmed by 7 bases and the J gene end by 3 bases; junction bases not matched to a gene: 3. The CDR3 contains 14 residues. CDR3 in amino acids: CASKGLAYYNEQFF. CDR3 DNA: TGTGCCAGTAAGGGACTAGCGTACTACAATGAGCAGTTCTTC.

The chain couples TRBV28 to TRBJ2-5; 9 bases align to TRBD1. The CDR3 sequence is 15 residues long. Trimming cost V 4 bases and J 5 bases; bases outside gene matches: 8. The germline gives CDR1 MDHEN, CDR2 SYDVKM. CDR3 loop: CASSSPTGGTETQYF. Here the CDR3 DNA reads TGTGCCAGCAGTTCACCGACAGGGGGTACGGAGACCCAGTACTTC.

The chain couples TRBV4-1 to TRBJ2-1; TRBD1 might be the D (5 bases). Germline V gives CDR1 MGHRA, CDR2 YSYEKL. Trimming took off 0 bases at V and 4 bases at J, with 16 bases between the two ends. The CDR3 runs to 17 residues. CDR3 sequence reads: CASSQDPPRVAYNEQFF. CDR3 DNA sequence: TGCGCCAGCAGCCAAGATCCTCCCAGGGTGGCATACAATGAGCAGTTCTTC.

The table lists this clone with a count of one. The V call is TRBV28, the J call TRBJ1-2; tentative D call: TRBD1 (6 bases). Between the trimmed V and J ends, which lost 4 bases and 1 base, there was a span of 10 bases. Germline CDR1 MDHEN, CDR2 SYDVKM. The CDR3 is 14 residues long. The CDR3 region has the DNA TGTGCCAGCAGTTCAGGGGAGAATAACTATGGCTACACCTTC. Translating gives CASSSGENNYGYTF.

This chain links TRBV6-5 with TRBJ1-2, with 8 bases aligning to TRBD1. CDR3 size: 13 residues. Germline V gene data show CDR1 as MNHEY and CDR2 as SVGAGI. After removal of 5 bases from V and 5 bases from J, the junction contained 4 bases not matched to a gene. Here the CDR3 DNA reads TGTGCCAGCAGTCCGGACAGGGTATATGGCTACACCTTC. This translates into CASSPDRVYGYTF.

This chain uses TRBV5-1 with TRBJ1-1; D gene uncertain. This CDR3 is 16 amino acids long. Germline CDR1 and CDR2: SGHRS and YFSETQ. The V and J ends lost 4 bases and 0 bases respectively, with 16 bases between them. The DNA for the CDR3 is TGCGCCAGCAGCGACCGCCGGGGAGGCCTGAACACTGAAGCTTTCTTT. Protein: CASSDRRGGLNTEAFF.

The chain couples TRBV7-3 to TRBJ2-1; 8 bases align to TRBD2. The trim removed 3 bases at V and 4 bases at J, leaving 5 bases unmatched. The germline V gene encodes CDR1 SGHTA and CDR2 FQGTGA. This CDR3 comprises 15 residues. CDR3 amino acids: CASSFTSGTYNEQFF. The CDR3 DNA reads TGTGCCAGCAGCTTCACTAGCGGTACTTACAATGAGCAGTTCTTC. Filled out from reference TRBV7-3 and TRBJ2-1, the complete variable domain reads GAGVSQTPSNKVTEKGKYVELRCDPISGHTALYWYRQSLGQGPEFLIYFQGTGAADDSGLPNDRFFAVRPEGSVSTLKIQRTERGDSAVYLCASSFTSGTYNEQFFGPGTRLTVL.

CDR3 nucleotides: TGTGCCAGCAGCTTAAACAGTGGAAGTAACTATGGCTACACCTTC. It codes for CASSLNSGSNYGYTF. The V gene is TRBV7-2, the J gene TRBJ1-2, with no clear D. CDR3 size: 15 residues. Trimming took 2 bases from V and 1 from J, leaving 11 bases between them. Germline lookup yields CDR1 SGHTA and CDR2 FQGNSA. Combining the CDR3 with reference TRBV7-2 and TRBJ1-2 gives the whole variable domain GAGVSQSPSNKVTEKGKDVELRCDPISGHTALYWYRQSLGQGLEFLIYFQGNSAPDKSGLPSDRFSAERTGGSVSTLTIQRTQQEDSAVYLCASSLNSGSNYGYTFGSGTRLTVV.

The CDR3 here is CASSYWGRASSGELFF. In DNA, the CDR3 is TGTGCCAGCAGTTACTGGGGGAGGGCCTCGTCCGGGGAGCTGTTTTTT. The chain employs TRBV6-2 or TRBV6-3 and TRBJ2-2, with TRBD2 identical over 7 bases. CDR3 length: 16 amino acids. CDR1 is MNHEY and CDR2 is SVGEGT in the germline V gene. V gave up 1 base and J gave up 6 bases; unmatched junction bases: 8.

Only a few counts were recorded for this clone. The chain is built from TRBV9 and TRBJ1-2, with D unresolved. CDR1 is SGDLS, CDR2 YYNGEE, per germline. The CDR3 runs 13 residues. V shed 0 bases and J shed 2 bases, with 5 bases lying between them. The CDR3 nucleotides are TGTGCCAGCAGCGTAGGCGGGAACTATGGCTACACCTTC. Encoded protein: CASSVGGNYGYTF.

V gene TRBV6-5 combines with J gene TRBJ1-6; 7 nucleotides agree with TRBD1. V shed 6 bases and J 9 bases; nucleotides not matched to a gene: 5. CDR3 size: 13 residues. The germline CDR1 and CDR2 sequences are MNHEY and SVGAGI. CDR3 amino acids: CASRRTGGSPLHF. The DNA for the CDR3 is TGTGCCAGCAGAAGGACAGGAGGTTCACCCCTCCACTTT.

CDR3 sequence: CASSSKGESSYEQYF. The CDR3 bases are TGTGCCAGCAGTTCCAAGGGGGAAAGTTCCTACGAGCAGTACTTC. V gene TRBV6-5 combines with J gene TRBJ2-7, with a weak D call TRBD1 (6 bases). The CDR3 covers 15 residues. The V end was cut by 4 bases, the J end by 1 base, with 14 bases between. The germline CDR1 and CDR2 sequences are MNHEY and SVGAGI.

The V call is TRBV3-1 (or the pseudogene TRBV3-2), the J call TRBJ2-7, with a tentative D call TRBD1 (6 bases). This CDR3 contains 14 residues. V was clipped by 4 bases and J by 3 bases, with 13 bases between them. Germline CDR1 and CDR2: LGHDT and YNNKEL (reference sequence). As DNA, the CDR3 is TGTGCCAGCAGCCGTGGGGACATCCTCTACGAGCAGTACTTC. This sequence encodes CASSRGDILYEQYF.

The J gene is TRBJ1-1, the V gene TRBV12-3 or TRBV12-4, with a possible D match to TRBD1 (5 bases). The CDR3 is 13 amino acids. V was trimmed by 6 bases and J by 5 bases, leaving 13 bases between them. CDR3 nucleotide sequence: TGTGCCAGCAGAGTGTTGGGGGGAACTGAAGCTTTCTTT. It encodes CASRVLGGTEAFF.

J is TRBJ2-1 and V is TRBV9; 9 positions match TRBD2. The CDR3 is 15 residues long. Germline values: CDR1 SGDLS, CDR2 YYNGEE. Trimming cost V 4 bases and J 2 bases; bases outside gene matches: 4. CDR3 residues: CASSLGLATYNEQFF. DNA of the CDR3: TGTGCCAGCAGCCTTGGACTAGCGACCTACAATGAGCAGTTCTTC.

This rearrangement joins TRBV4-3 to TRBJ2-7; 8 positions match TRBD2. CDR3 size: 15 residues. After removal of 2 bases from V and 0 bases from J, the junction contained 3 bases not matched to a gene. CDR1 LGHNA and CDR2 YSLEER come from the germline V gene. The DNA for the CDR3 is TGCGCCAGCAGCCAACGACTAGCGCACTCCTACGAGCAGTACTTC. This gives the protein CASSQRLAHSYEQYF.

The genes are TRBV28 and TRBJ1-2, with 9 positions matching TRBD1. CDR1 is MDHEN, CDR2 SYDVKM, per germline. The ends lost 4 bases at V and 2 bases at J; junction bases unmatched: 11. The CDR3 totals 17 residues. The CDR3 is CASSYRGRLDLNYGYTF. CDR3 nucleotide sequence: TGTGCCAGCAGTTACAGGGGGCGACTGGACTTAAACTATGGCTACACCTTC.

This chain uses TRBV24-1 with TRBJ2-1; a weak D match, TRBD2 (7 bases). Germline values: CDR1 KGHDR, CDR2 SFDVKD. Trimming took off 1 base at V and 7 bases at J, with 10 bases between the two ends. This CDR3 has 14 residues. This chain's CDR3 is CATSDLGRGNEQFF. The CDR3 DNA reads as TGTGCCACCAGTGATTTAGGGAGGGGGAATGAGCAGTTCTTC.

This chain connects TRBV2 to TRBJ2-2; TRBD1 agrees at 9 bases. Per germline, CDR1 SNHLY and CDR2 FYNNEI. V trimming: 4 bases; J trimming: 6 bases; junction bases outside the gene matches: 6. This CDR3 spans 15 amino acids. The CDR3: CASSVDRGSSGELFF. The CDR3 DNA is TGTGCCAGCAGTGTGGACAGGGGCTCATCCGGGGAGCTGTTTTTT. The full variable domain, its missing parts supplied by reference TRBV2 and TRBJ2-2, is EPEVTQTPSHQVTQMGQEVILRCVPISNHLYFYWYRQILGQKVEFLVSFYNNEISEKSEIFDDQFSVERPDGSNFTLKIRSTKLEDSAMYFCASSVDRGSSGELFFGEGSRLTVL.

The rearrangement joins TRBV7-9 to TRBJ1-4; D uncertain. The CDR3 has 15 amino acids. The V gene lost 0 bases and the J gene lost 3 bases, with 8 bases spanning the gap. Germline CDR1 reads SEHNR; CDR2 reads FQNEAQ (reference sequence). The CDR3 sequence is CASSLASGANEKLFF. The CDR3 coding sequence is TGTGCCAGCAGCTTAGCGAGCGGGGCTAATGAAAAACTGTTTTTT.